This T cell receptor (beta chain) is drawn from a study of CD4 T cell repertoires in COVID-19. The wider study: Relabeled CFSE-low cells, IL-2-expanded for approximately 10 days, met spikes from other coronaviruses. Study findings and constraints: Suggested intraclonal diversification: top SARS-CoV-2-reactive clonotypes appeared in two or three memory subsets. In SARS-CoV and/or HKU1 spike cultures, between roughly 7 and 27% of SARS-CoV-2 clonotypes reappeared.

No culture step preceded sequencing of the ex vivo isolated memory T cells. Notes on this clone: The antigen is unknown.

CDR3 length: 14 residues. CDR1 and CDR2 from the germline V gene are MNHNY and SVGAGI (reference sequence). Trimming took off 2 bases at V and 1 base at J, with 8 bases between the two ends. Repertoires were generated with immunoSEQ multiplex PCR, while TCRdb's copy carries only in-frame clones and drops some. The data hold over 20,000 clones, with more than 75% observed a single time. The source material was central memory CD4+ T cells from blood, sampled before the COVID-19 pandemic. This chain joins TRBV6-6 and TRBJ1-1; D not resolved. The receptor was isolated from a human donor who had COVID-19. DNA of the CDR3: TGTGCCAGCAGTTACCTGGCCGCGAACACTGAAGCTTTCTTT. It yields the protein CASSYLAANTEAFF.